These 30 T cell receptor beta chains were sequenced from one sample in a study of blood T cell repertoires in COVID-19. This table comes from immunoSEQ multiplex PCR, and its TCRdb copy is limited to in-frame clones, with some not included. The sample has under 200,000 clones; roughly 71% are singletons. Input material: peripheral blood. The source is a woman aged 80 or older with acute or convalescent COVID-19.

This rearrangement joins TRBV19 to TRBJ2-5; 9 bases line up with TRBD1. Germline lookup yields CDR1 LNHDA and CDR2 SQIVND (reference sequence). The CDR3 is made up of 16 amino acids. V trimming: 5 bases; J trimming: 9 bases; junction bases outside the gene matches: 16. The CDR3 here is CASSSLDRGVPGAQYF. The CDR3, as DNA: TGTGCCAGTAGTTCACTGGACAGGGGCGTACCGGGGGCCCAGTACTTC.

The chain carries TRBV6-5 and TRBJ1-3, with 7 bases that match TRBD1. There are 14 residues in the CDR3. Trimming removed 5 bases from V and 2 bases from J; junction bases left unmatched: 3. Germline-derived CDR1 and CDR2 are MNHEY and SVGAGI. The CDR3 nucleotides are TGTGCCAGCAGTAAACAGGGGACTGGAAACACCATATATTTT. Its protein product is CASSKQGTGNTIYF.

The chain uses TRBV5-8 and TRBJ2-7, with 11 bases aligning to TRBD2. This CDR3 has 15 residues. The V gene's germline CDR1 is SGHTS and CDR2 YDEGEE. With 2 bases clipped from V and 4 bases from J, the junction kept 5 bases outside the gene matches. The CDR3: CASSFWASGRYEQYF. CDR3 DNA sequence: TGTGCCAGCAGCTTCTGGGCTAGCGGGAGGTACGAGCAGTACTTC.

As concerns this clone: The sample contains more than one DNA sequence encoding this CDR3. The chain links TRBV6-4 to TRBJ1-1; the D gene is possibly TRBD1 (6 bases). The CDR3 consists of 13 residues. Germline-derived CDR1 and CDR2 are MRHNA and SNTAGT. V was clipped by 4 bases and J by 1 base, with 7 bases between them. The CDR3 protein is CASSAGANTEAFF. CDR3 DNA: TGTGCCAGCAGTGCAGGGGCGAACACTGAAGCTTTCTTT.

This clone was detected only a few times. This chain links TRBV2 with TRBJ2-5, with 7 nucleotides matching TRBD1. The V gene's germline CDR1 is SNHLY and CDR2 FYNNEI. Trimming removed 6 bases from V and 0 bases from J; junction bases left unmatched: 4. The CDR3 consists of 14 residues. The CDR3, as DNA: TGTGCCAGCAGGCCCGGGACAGACCAAGAGACCCAGTACTTC. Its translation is CASRPGTDQETQYF.

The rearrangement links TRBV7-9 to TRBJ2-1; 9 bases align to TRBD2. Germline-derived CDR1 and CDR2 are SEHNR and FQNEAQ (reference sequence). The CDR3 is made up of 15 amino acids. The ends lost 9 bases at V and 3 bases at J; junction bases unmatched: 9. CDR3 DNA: TGTGCCAGTTTACGTATAGCGGGGGTCTACAATGAGCAGTTCTTC. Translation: CASLRIAGVYNEQFF.

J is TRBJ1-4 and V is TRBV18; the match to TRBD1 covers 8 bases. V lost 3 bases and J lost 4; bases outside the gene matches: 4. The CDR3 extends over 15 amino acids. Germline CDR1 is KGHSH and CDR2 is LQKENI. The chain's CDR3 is CASSPAGGNNEKLFF. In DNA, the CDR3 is TGTGCCAGCTCACCCGCAGGGGGCAATAATGAAAAACTGTTTTTT.

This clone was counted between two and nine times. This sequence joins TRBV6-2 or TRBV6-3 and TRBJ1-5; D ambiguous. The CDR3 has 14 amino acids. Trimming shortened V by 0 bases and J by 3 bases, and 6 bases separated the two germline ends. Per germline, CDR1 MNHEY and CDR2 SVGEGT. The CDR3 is CASSYSTVNQPQHF. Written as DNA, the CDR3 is TGTGCCAGCAGTTACTCGACTGTCAATCAGCCCCAGCATTTT.

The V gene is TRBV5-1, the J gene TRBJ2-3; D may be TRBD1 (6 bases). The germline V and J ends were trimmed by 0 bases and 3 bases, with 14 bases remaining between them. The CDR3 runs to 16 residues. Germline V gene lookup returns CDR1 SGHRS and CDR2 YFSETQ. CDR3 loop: CASSLAEGGRTDTQYF. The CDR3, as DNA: TGCGCCAGCAGCTTGGCCGAAGGGGGAAGGACAGATACGCAGTATTTT.

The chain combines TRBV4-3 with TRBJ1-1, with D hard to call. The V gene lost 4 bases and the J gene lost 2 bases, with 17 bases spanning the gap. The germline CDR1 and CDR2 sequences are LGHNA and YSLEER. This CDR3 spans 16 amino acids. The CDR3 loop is CASSRKHRGGNTEAFF. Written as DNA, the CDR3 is TGCGCCAGCAGCCGAAAACACCGGGGAGGCAACACTGAAGCTTTCTTT.

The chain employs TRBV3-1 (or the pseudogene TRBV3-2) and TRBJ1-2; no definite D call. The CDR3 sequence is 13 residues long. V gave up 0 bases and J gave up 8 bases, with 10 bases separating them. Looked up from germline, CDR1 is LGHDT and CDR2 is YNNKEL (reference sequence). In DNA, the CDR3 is TGTGCCAGCAGCCAAGAGTCCGGGGTCGGCTACACCTTC. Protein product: CASSQESGVGYTF.

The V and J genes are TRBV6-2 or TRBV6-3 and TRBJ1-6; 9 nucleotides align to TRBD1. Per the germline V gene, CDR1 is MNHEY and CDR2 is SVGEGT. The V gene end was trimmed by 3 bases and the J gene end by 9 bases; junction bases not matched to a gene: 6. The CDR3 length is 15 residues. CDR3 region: CASSYLDRGFSPLHF. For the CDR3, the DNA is TGTGCCAGCAGTTATCTCGACAGGGGGTTTTCACCCCTCCACTTT.

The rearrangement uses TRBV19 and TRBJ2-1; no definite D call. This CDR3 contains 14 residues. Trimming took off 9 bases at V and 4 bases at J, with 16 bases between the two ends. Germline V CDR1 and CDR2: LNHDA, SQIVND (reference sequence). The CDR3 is CASASPPEYNEQFF. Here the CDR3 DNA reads TGTGCCAGCGCTTCCCCCCCGGAGTACAATGAGCAGTTCTTC.

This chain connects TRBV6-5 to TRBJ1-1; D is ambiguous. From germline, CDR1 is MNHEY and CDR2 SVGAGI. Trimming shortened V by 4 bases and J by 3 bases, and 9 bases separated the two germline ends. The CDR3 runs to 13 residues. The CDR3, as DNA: TGTGCCAGCAGTTCCTCTCCGTACACTGAAGCTTTCTTT. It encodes CASSSSPYTEAFF.

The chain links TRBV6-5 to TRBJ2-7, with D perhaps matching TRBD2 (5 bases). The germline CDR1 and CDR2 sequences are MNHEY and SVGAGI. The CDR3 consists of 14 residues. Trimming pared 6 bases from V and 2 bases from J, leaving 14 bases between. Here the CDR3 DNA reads TGTGCCAGCAGGTCCGGGATCGCAGCCTACGAGCAGTACTTC. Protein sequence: CASRSGIAAYEQYF.

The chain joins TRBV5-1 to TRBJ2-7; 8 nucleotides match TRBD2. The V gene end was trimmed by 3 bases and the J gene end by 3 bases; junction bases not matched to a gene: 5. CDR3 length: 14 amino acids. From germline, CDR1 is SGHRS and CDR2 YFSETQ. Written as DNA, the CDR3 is TGCGCCAGCAGCTACGGACTAGCAGTCTACGAGCAGTACTTC. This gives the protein CASSYGLAVYEQYF.

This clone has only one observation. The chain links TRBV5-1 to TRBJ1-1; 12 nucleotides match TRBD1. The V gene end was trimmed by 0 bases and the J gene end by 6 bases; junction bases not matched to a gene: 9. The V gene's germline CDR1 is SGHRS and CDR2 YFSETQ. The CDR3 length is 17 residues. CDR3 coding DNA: TGCGCCAGCAGCTTGGAGGGACAGGGGGCAATATGGGCTGAAGCTTTCTTT. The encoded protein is CASSLEGQGAIWAEAFF.

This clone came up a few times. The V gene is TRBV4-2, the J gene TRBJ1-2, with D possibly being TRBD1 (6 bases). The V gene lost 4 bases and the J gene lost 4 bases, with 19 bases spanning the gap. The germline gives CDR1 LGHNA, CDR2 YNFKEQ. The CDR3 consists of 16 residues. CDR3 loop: CASSPLLTRTAYGYTF. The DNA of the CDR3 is TGTGCCAGCAGCCCTCTTCTCACTCGGACAGCCTATGGCTACACCTTC.

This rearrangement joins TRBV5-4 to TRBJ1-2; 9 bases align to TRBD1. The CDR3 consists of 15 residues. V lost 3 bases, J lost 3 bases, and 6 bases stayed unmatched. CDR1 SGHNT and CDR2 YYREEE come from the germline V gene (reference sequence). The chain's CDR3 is CASSSGQGFDYGYTF. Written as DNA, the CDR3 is TGTGCCAGCAGCTCTGGACAGGGGTTTGACTATGGCTACACCTTC.

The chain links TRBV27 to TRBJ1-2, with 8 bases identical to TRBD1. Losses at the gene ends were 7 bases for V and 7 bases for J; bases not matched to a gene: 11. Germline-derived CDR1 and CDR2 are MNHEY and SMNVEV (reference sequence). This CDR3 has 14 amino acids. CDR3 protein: CASKPEDRDGGYTF. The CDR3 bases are TGTGCCAGCAAACCCGAGGACAGGGATGGTGGCTACACCTTC.

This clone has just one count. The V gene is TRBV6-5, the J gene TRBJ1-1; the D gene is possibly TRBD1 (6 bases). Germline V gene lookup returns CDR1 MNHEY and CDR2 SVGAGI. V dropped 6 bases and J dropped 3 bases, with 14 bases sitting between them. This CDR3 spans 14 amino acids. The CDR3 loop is CASSDLNRDTEAFF. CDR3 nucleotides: TGTGCCAGCAGCGACTTAAACAGGGACACTGAAGCTTTCTTT.

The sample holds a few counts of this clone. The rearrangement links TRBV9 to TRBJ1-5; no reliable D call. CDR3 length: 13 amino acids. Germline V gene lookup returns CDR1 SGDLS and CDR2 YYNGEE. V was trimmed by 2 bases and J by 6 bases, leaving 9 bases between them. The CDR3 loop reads CASSVRPGQPQHF. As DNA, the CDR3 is TGTGCCAGCAGCGTGCGGCCGGGTCAGCCCCAGCATTTT.

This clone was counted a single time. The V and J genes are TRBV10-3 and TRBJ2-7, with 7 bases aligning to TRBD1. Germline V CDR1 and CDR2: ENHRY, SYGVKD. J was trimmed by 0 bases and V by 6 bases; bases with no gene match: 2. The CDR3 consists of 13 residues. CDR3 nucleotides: TGTGCCATCAGCGACAGGGACTCCTACGAGCAGTACTTC. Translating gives CAISDRDSYEQYF.

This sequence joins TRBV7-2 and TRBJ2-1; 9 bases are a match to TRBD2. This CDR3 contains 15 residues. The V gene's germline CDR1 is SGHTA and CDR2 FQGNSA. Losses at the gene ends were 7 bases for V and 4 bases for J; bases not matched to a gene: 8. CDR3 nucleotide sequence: TGTGCCAGCATCCAGAGCACTAGCGGGTACAATGAGCAGTTCTTC. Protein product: CASIQSTSGYNEQFF. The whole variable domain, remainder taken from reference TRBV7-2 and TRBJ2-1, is GAGVSQSPSNKVTEKGKDVELRCDPISGHTALYWYRQSLGQGLEFLIYFQGNSAPDKSGLPSDRFSAERTGGSVSTLTIQRTQQEDSAVYLCASIQSTSGYNEQFFGPGTRLTVL.

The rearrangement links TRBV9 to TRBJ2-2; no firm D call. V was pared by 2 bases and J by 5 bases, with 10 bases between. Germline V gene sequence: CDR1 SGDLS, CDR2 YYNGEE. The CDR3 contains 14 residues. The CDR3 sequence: CASSVLFSTGELFF. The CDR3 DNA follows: TGTGCCAGCAGCGTTCTCTTTTCGACCGGGGAGCTGTTTTTT.

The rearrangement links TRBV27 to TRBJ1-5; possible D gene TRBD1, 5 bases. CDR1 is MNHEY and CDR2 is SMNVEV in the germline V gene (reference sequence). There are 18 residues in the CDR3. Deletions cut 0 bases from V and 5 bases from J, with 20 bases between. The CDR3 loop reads CASSLSRNVRGRDQPQHF. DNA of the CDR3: TGTGCCAGCAGTTTATCACGTAATGTAAGGGGAAGGGATCAGCCCCAGCATTTT.

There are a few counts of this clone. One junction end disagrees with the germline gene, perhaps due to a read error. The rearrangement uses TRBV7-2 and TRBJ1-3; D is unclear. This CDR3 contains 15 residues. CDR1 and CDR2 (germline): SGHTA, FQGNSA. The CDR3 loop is CASSLASLSGNTIYF. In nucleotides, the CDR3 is TGTGCCAGCAGCCTAGCATCCCTCTCTGGAAACACCATATATTTT.

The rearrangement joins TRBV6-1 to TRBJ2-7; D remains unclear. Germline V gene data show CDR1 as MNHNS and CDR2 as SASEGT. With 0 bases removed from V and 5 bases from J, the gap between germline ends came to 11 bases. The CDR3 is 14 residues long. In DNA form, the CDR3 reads TGTGCCAGCAGTGAAGCGCTTCCGGAGAACGAGCAGTACTTC. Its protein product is CASSEALPENEQYF.

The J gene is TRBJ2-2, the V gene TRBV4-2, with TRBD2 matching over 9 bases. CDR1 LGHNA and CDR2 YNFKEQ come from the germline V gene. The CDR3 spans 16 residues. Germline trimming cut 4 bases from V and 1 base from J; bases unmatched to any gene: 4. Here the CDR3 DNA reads TGTGCCAGCAGCCGCAAAGCGGGGGGGAACACCGGGGAGCTGTTTTTT. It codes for CASSRKAGGNTGELFF.

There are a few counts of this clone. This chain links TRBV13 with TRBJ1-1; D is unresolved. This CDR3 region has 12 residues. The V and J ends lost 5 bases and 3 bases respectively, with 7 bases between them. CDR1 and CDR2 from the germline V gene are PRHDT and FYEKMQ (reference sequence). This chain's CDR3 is CASSPGHTEAFF. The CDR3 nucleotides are TGTGCCAGCAGCCCAGGCCACACTGAAGCTTTCTTT.